The 21 T cell receptor beta chains given below trace back to one sample, sequenced in a study of regulatory T cells in long-lasting Graves disease. PBMC-extracted RNA yielded the TCR library. TCRdb called the reads again in MiXCR, with one record for every CDR3 protein. This sample has 700 to 900 distinct CDR3 sequences, with around 50% found just once. This specimen consisted of peripheral blood mononuclear cells (PBMCs), obtained with antithyroid drug treatment, in newly diagnosed or persistent Graves disease (not recorded which). Receptors originate from a female donor with Graves disease.

The J gene is TRBJ1-1, the V gene TRBV11-2; D might be TRBD1 (5 bases). Germline assignment: CDR1 SGHAT and CDR2 FQNNGV. CDR3 length: 15 amino acids. The V end lost 3 bases, the J end lost 1 base, and 12 bases lay between the germline ends. CDR3 nucleotide sequence: TGTGCCAGCAGCTTGGGGCAGCCTTCGAACACTGAAGCTTTCTTT. It codes for CASSLGQPSNTEAFF.

The chain joins TRBV20-1 to TRBJ2-1; 13 nucleotides align to TRBD2. With 3 bases clipped from V and 11 bases from J, the junction kept 7 bases outside the gene matches. Germline V lookup: CDR1 DFQATT, CDR2 SNEGSKA (reference sequence). The CDR3 covers 14 residues. DNA of the CDR3: TGCAGTGCTAGGCGCGGACTAGCGGGAGAACAGCAGTTCTTC. Translation: CSARRGLAGEQQFF.

This chain links TRBV4-1 with TRBJ1-5; D call uncertain. This CDR3 spans 14 amino acids. CDR1 is MGHRA and CDR2 is YSYEKL in the germline V gene. V lost 0 bases, J lost 6 bases, and 9 bases lay in between. As DNA, the CDR3 is TGCGCCAGCAGCCAAGAGAGCGAGTTTCAGCCCCAGCATTTT. Protein product: CASSQESEFQPQHF.

This rearrangement joins TRBV2 to TRBJ2-3; D uncertain. This CDR3 contains 13 residues. Between the trimmed V and J ends, which lost 1 base and 4 bases, there was a span of 6 bases. In germline, CDR1 is SNHLY, CDR2 FYNNEI. The CDR3, as DNA: TGTGCCAGCAGTGAAGATGGGGCAGATACGCAGTATTTT. It translates to CASSEDGADTQYF.

The CDR3, as DNA: TGCAGTGCTACAGGGAGCTCTGGAAACACCATATATTTT. It specifies CSATGSSGNTIYF. This rearrangement joins TRBV20-1 to TRBJ1-3; TRBD1 might be the D (5 bases). Trimming removed 4 bases at V and 0 bases at J, with 7 bases between. Germline V gene lookup returns CDR1 DFQATT and CDR2 SNEGSKA (reference sequence). The CDR3 sequence is 13 residues long.

The chain uses TRBV7-8 and TRBJ1-2; 8 bases match TRBD1. This CDR3 has 16 amino acids. After removal of 2 bases from V and 1 base from J, the junction contained 6 bases not matched to a gene. Germline V lookup: CDR1 SGHVS, CDR2 FQNEAQ. Here the CDR3 reads CASSLYRGVGNYGYTF. The CDR3 DNA reads as TGTGCCAGCAGCTTATACAGGGGGGTGGGTAACTATGGCTACACCTTC.

The genes are TRBV9 and TRBJ1-2; D is ambiguous. CDR3 length equals 13 residues. CDR1 SGDLS and CDR2 YYNGEE come from the germline V gene. V gave up 3 bases and J gave up 2 bases, with 8 bases separating them. The CDR3 DNA follows: TGTGCCAGCAGCGAGGTGGACAACTATGGCTACACCTTC. Its translation: CASSEVDNYGYTF. Full variable domain (remainder filled in from reference TRBV9 and TRBJ1-2): DSGVTQTPKHLITATGQRVTLRCSPRSGDLSVYWYQQSLDQGLQFLIQYYNGEERAKGNILERFSAQQFPDLHSELNLSSLELGDSALYFCASSEVDNYGYTFGSGTRLTVV.

The chain joins TRBV28 to TRBJ2-7; D remains unclear. This CDR3 is 15 amino acids long. V was trimmed by 4 bases and J by 1 base, leaving 14 bases between them. Germline V gene data show CDR1 as MDHEN and CDR2 as SYDVKM. Written as DNA, the CDR3 is TGTGCCAGCAGTTACTCCGTAGACCCATCCTACGAGCAGTACTTC. Translation gives CASSYSVDPSYEQYF.

The rearrangement links TRBV28 to TRBJ2-7; D gene ambiguous. V was shortened by 3 bases and J by 7 bases, with 10 bases between the two germline ends. The CDR3 is 12 residues long. Germline-derived CDR1 and CDR2 are MDHEN and SYDVKM. Here the CDR3 reads CASSLVSEEQYF. In DNA form, the CDR3 reads TGTGCCAGCAGTTTGGTATCCGAGGAGCAGTACTTC.

The genes are TRBV27 and TRBJ2-7; 7 nucleotides align to TRBD2. Unmatched junction bases numbered 17, after V lost 8 bases and J lost 7 bases. Per germline, CDR1 MNHEY and CDR2 SMNVEV (reference sequence). The CDR3 is 15 residues long. The CDR3 DNA is TGTGCCAGCCAAGCCCGACAGCGGGAAATGAGTGAGCAGTACTTC. As protein: CASQARQREMSEQYF.

CDR3 in amino acids: CASAGTGGYNEQFF. The CDR3, as DNA: TGTGCCAGCGCCGGGACAGGGGGTTACAATGAGCAGTTCTTC. The rearrangement joins TRBV27 to TRBJ2-1; TRBD1 matches 11 bases. CDR3 length: 14 residues. Germline V lookup: CDR1 MNHEY, CDR2 SMNVEV (reference sequence). J was trimmed by 4 bases and V by 8 bases; bases with no gene match: 4.

This clonotype occurred a few times. The V and J genes are TRBV5-4 and TRBJ2-1, with TRBD2 identical over 11 bases. The CDR3 consists of 16 residues. V lost 4 bases to trimming and J lost 5 bases; unmatched junction nucleotides: 8. CDR1 and CDR2 from the germline V gene are SGHNT and YYREEE (reference sequence). The CDR3 reads CASSLGTSGPNNEQFF. The CDR3 DNA is TGTGCCAGCAGCCTCGGGACTAGCGGACCAAACAATGAGCAGTTCTTC. The variable domain in full, with the rest retrieved from reference TRBV5-4 and TRBJ2-1, is ETGVTQSPTHLIKTRGQQVTLRCSSQSGHNTVSWYQQALGQGPQFIFQYYREEENGRGNFPPRFSGLQFPNYSSELNVNALELDDSALYLCASSLGTSGPNNEQFFGPGTRLTVL.

This clonotype showed up just a few times. The chain uses TRBV12-3 or TRBV12-4 and TRBJ2-3; TRBD2 aligns across 7 bases. This CDR3 comprises 14 residues. Losses at the gene ends were 1 base for V and 3 bases for J; bases not matched to a gene: 1. The CDR3 DNA follows: TGTGCCAGCAGTTTAGTGCGGGAGACAGATACGCAGTATTTT. Protein sequence: CASSLVRETDTQYF.

The CDR3 loop reads CASNGPNTEAFF. The CDR3 bases are TGTGCCAGCAATGGGCCGAACACTGAAGCTTTCTTT. V usage is TRBV28 and J usage is TRBJ1-1; D gene ambiguous. V lost 7 bases, J lost 1 base, and 7 bases lay in between. The germline CDR1 and CDR2 sequences are MDHEN and SYDVKM. The CDR3 loop spans 12 amino acids.

V is TRBV29-1 and J is TRBJ2-3; D remains ambiguous. The CDR3 length is 12 residues. Trimming removed 5 bases at V and 5 bases at J, with 11 bases between. Germline V gene data show CDR1 as SQVTM and CDR2 as ANQGSEA. CDR3 sequence (DNA): TGCAGCGTTTCTATTGGGGAAGATACGCAGTATTTT. As protein: CSVSIGEDTQYF.

This chain uses TRBV24-1 with TRBJ2-3; 9 bases match TRBD2. V dropped 4 bases and J dropped 4; count of bases not matched to a gene: 8. CDR1 and CDR2 from the germline V gene are KGHDR and SFDVKD. The CDR3 spans 16 residues. CDR3 protein: CATSDSSAGGPDTQYF. As DNA, the CDR3 is TGTGCCACCAGTGACTCATCAGCGGGAGGACCAGATACGCAGTATTTT.

In this sample, this clonotype turned up a few times. The chain uses TRBV3-1 and TRBJ2-1; D unclear. From germline, CDR1 is LGHDT and CDR2 YNNKEL (reference sequence). The CDR3 runs to 15 residues. V shed 1 base and J shed 6 bases, with 13 bases lying between them. The CDR3 is CASSQVDQGPNEQFF. The CDR3 coding sequence is TGTGCCAGCAGCCAAGTGGACCAAGGGCCCAATGAGCAGTTCTTC.

This rearrangement joins TRBV11-2 to TRBJ2-3; 9 bases fit TRBD2. The CDR3 is 17 amino acids. CDR1 is SGHAT, CDR2 FQNNGV, per germline. Unmatched junction bases numbered 11, after V lost 1 base and J lost 6 bases. This CDR3 reads CASSLVEELAGPDTQYF. The CDR3 nucleotides are TGTGCCAGCAGCTTAGTGGAGGAACTAGCGGGCCCCGATACGCAGTATTTT.

This clonotype counts as hyperexpanded. The V and J genes are TRBV15 and TRBJ2-3; 8 nucleotides match TRBD2. Germline V gene data show CDR1 as LNHNV and CDR2 as YYDKDF (reference sequence). Unmatched junction bases numbered 4, after V lost 0 bases and J lost 2 bases. The CDR3 consists of 16 residues. The CDR3 is CATSREGSGVTDTQYF. The CDR3 nucleotides are TGTGCCACCAGCAGAGAGGGTAGCGGGGTCACAGATACGCAGTATTTT. Full variable domain (outside the CDR3, taken from reference TRBV15 and TRBJ2-3): DAMVIQNPRYQVTQFGKPVTLSCSQTLNHNVMYWYQQKSSQAPKLLFHYYDKDFNNEADTPDNFQSRRPNTSFCFLDIRSPGLGDTAMYLCATSREGSGVTDTQYFGPGTRLTVL.

The chain is built from TRBV20-1 and TRBJ2-2, with no clear D. V lost 7 bases and J 1 base, leaving 13 bases between the germline ends. Germline V gene sequence: CDR1 DFQATT, CDR2 SNEGSKA (reference sequence). The CDR3 is made up of 14 amino acids. The CDR3 here is CSVLGRGNTGELFF. The CDR3 coding sequence is TGCAGTGTCCTAGGTAGAGGGAACACCGGGGAGCTGTTTTTT.

The chain couples TRBV7-2 to TRBJ1-1; no clear D. V lost 0 bases and J 6 bases, leaving 11 bases between the germline ends. In germline, CDR1 is SGHTA, CDR2 FQGNSA. This CDR3 has 14 residues. For the CDR3, the DNA is TGTGCCAGCAGCTTAGCCGCCCACCCCCCTGAAGCTTTCTTT. It specifies CASSLAAHPPEAFF.